This T cell receptor beta chain was recorded in a study of blood T cell repertoires in COVID-19. About the study: The study drew acute and convalescent COVID-19 samples from the United States, Italy and Spain.

V lost 5 bases and J lost 8, with 15 bases in between. The CDR3 extends over 14 amino acids. Germline V gene lookup returns CDR1 SEHNR and CDR2 FQNEAQ (reference sequence). Here immunoSEQ multiplex PCR was the method, and the copy in TCRdb shows in-frame clones only, minus some. The top ten clones hold 18% of a sample with under 150,000 clones, about four fifths of them seen once. Individuals drawn from under 30 US areas were roughly 18 to 89 years old. Cohorts were determined from participant-reported clinical history. Recovered participants had two consecutive negative NP/OP PCR tests, healthcare professional clearance, or symptom resolution. This clone was detected once.

The TCR originated in a man aged 25 to 45 who had recovered from COVID-19. The specimen was PBMCs or T cells enriched from blood (not recorded which). The chain is built from TRBV7-9 and TRBJ1-4; no clear D. The CDR3 loop is CASSDSRRVEKLFF. CDR3 nucleotide sequence: TGTGCCAGCAGCGACTCGCGACGGGTGGAAAAACTGTTTTTT.